This T cell receptor (beta chain) was recovered during a study of T cells after yellow fever vaccination. The overall study: In the case of low-cell-number fractions, SMART-Seq v4 Ultra Low Input was used for preparation.

Study-level findings and limits: Just a small share of clonotypes turned up in the CD4 compartment as well as the CD8 compartment. At around 96% for CD4 and 70% to 90% for CD8, most primary-vaccination clones showed up again after the booster.

5'RACE template switching produced TCR cDNA carrying a universal primer site and UMIs. Each CDR3 protein gets one entry after TCRdb re-called the 5' RACE reads with MiXCR. This sample has 340,000 or so distinct CDR3 sequences, with under 15% found just once. With regard to this clonotype: Its antigen is currently unknown.

The CDR3 contains 15 residues. CDR1 and CDR2 from the germline V gene are KGHDR and SFDVKD. Trimming took 3 bases from V and 5 from J, leaving 15 bases between them. The clonotype was recovered from a young man who received the YFV17D yellow fever vaccine. This sample comprised CD4+ T cells sorted from PBMCs, obtained 15 days after the yellow fever booster vaccination. V usage is TRBV24-1 and J usage is TRBJ2-5, with a possible D match to TRBD2 (7 bases). CDR3 coding DNA: TGTGCCACCAGTGATGCAGGGGAGGGTCGGGAGACCCAGTACTTC. This gives the protein CATSDAGEGRETQYF.